Given below is one T cell receptor beta chain in context. This specimen belongs to a study of T cell responses to AZD1222 COVID-19 vaccine. The protocol was immunoSEQ multiplex PCR, while the TCRdb copy is restricted to in-frame clones and leaves out a portion. The sample has about 140,000 clones; 91% are singletons. Trimming left V 2 bases short and J 5 bases short, with 15 bases between. This CDR3 comprises 15 residues. Germline CDR1 and CDR2: SGHTA and FQGNSA. The sequence derives from an adult who received the AZD1222 COVID-19 vaccine. This chain joins TRBV7-2 and TRBJ1-2, with D tentatively TRBD1 (5 bases). Sample: peripheral blood, taken 28 days after the second AZD1222 dose. In DNA form, the CDR3 reads TGTGCCAGCAGCTTACAGGGTTCGTCCCATTATGGCTACACCTTC. Its protein is CASSLQGSSHYGYTF. Full variable domain (outside the CDR3, taken from reference TRBV7-2 and TRBJ1-2): GAGVSQSPSNKVTEKGKDVELRCDPISGHTALYWYRQSLGQGLEFLIYFQGNSAPDKSGLPSDRFSAERTGGSVSTLTIQRTQQEDSAVYLCASSLQGSSHYGYTFGSGTRLTVV.